A single sample is the source of the 12 T cell receptor beta chains below, sequenced in a study of technical replicates of blood from a few donors. Here immunoSEQ multiplex PCR was the method, and the copy in TCRdb shows in-frame clones only, minus some. This table has more than 90,000 clones, 96% appearing once. Sequenced sample: T cells isolated from PBMCs. The receptors derive from a human donor in good health.

This clone is a singleton in its sample. CDR3 sequence reads: CASYSQGSADTQYF. CDR3 sequence (DNA): TGTGCCAGCTATTCACAGGGATCCGCAGATACGCAGTATTTT. The genes are TRBV7-9 and TRBJ2-3, with D maybe TRBD1 (6 bases). The germline CDR1 and CDR2 sequences are SEHNR and FQNEAQ (reference sequence). CDR3 size: 14 residues. Trimming left V 8 bases short and J 4 bases short, with 16 bases between.

The chain links TRBV29-1 to TRBJ1-2, with TRBD1 as a possible D gene (5 bases). This CDR3 has 15 residues. Germline CDR1 SQVTM, CDR2 ANQGSEA. Trimming removed 0 bases from V and 5 bases from J, with 16 bases in between. This CDR3 is CSVEEPRRGRYGYTF. The CDR3 coding sequence is TGCAGCGTTGAAGAGCCAAGGAGGGGTCGGTATGGCTACACCTTC.

The J gene is TRBJ1-2, the V gene TRBV28; D not certain. The germline V gene encodes CDR1 MDHEN and CDR2 SYDVKM. The V and J ends lost 8 bases and 8 bases respectively, with 12 bases between them. The CDR3 spans 11 residues. The CDR3: CASEGPRGYTF. In DNA, the CDR3 is TGTGCCAGCGAGGGTCCTCGAGGCTACACCTTC.

V is TRBV19 and J is TRBJ1-1; 12 nucleotides line up with TRBD1. V lost 9 bases, J lost 6 bases, and 11 bases stayed unmatched. The CDR3 runs 15 residues. Looked up from germline, CDR1 is LNHDA and CDR2 is SQIVND (reference sequence). The CDR3 DNA follows: TGTGCCAGCAAAGAGTCGGGACAGGGGGCCCCTGAAGCTTTCTTT. It yields the protein CASKESGQGAPEAFF.

The chain employs TRBV4-2 and TRBJ2-5; D is perhaps TRBD1 (5 bases). The CDR3 is made up of 15 amino acids. The ends were cut back, 0 bases at V and 3 bases at J, with 11 bases in the middle. The V gene's germline CDR1 is LGHNA and CDR2 YNFKEQ. The CDR3 sequence: CASSQDQGKEETQYF. Written as DNA, the CDR3 is TGTGCCAGCAGCCAAGATCAGGGTAAGGAAGAGACCCAGTACTTC.

The chain couples TRBV29-1 to TRBJ2-2; 8 positions agree with TRBD2. With 4 bases clipped from V and 7 bases from J, the junction kept 8 bases outside the gene matches. The V gene's germline CDR1 is SQVTM and CDR2 ANQGSEA. The CDR3 covers 14 residues. The CDR3 region is CSVVEGLGIGELFF. In DNA form, the CDR3 reads TGCAGCGTTGTTGAGGGACTAGGGATCGGGGAGCTGTTTTTT.

The chain uses TRBV4-1 and TRBJ2-7, with a possible D match to TRBD2 (6 bases). This CDR3 region has 16 residues. Per the germline V gene, CDR1 is MGHRA and CDR2 is YSYEKL. Trimming stripped 4 bases from V and 0 bases from J, with 16 bases between. CDR3 DNA: TGCGCCAGCAGCCGGGGACCTCTAGCGCTCTCCTACGAGCAGTACTTC. Translating gives CASSRGPLALSYEQYF.

The rearrangement joins TRBV14 to TRBJ2-7; TRBD2 matches 8 bases. Losses at the gene ends were 6 bases for V and 3 bases for J; bases not matched to a gene: 4. Germline V gene data show CDR1 as SGHDN and CDR2 as FVKESK. The CDR3 is 13 residues long. The DNA for the CDR3 is TGTGCCAGCAGGGGACTAGACGACTACGAGCAGTACTTC. Translated, it gives CASRGLDDYEQYF.

This clone was recorded only once. The V call is TRBV27, the J call TRBJ1-5, with 7 bases lining up with TRBD1. Germline V gene data show CDR1 as MNHEY and CDR2 as SMNVEV (reference sequence). The CDR3 consists of 17 residues. The J segment lost 0 bases and the V segment lost 5 bases, leaving 10 bases of the junction unmatched. CDR3 protein: CASSQGQLGPSNQPQHF. The CDR3 nucleotides are TGTGCCAGCAGTCAGGGACAGTTGGGGCCTAGCAATCAGCCCCAGCATTTT.

The V and J genes are TRBV15 and TRBJ1-3, with D unresolved. The germline V and J ends were trimmed by 5 bases and 0 bases, with 14 bases remaining between them. The germline V gene has CDR1 LNHNV and CDR2 YYDKDF (reference sequence). This CDR3 is built from 16 residues. The CDR3 DNA sequence: TGTGCCACCAGCCTGACCCTGGGCAGCTCTGGAAACACCATATATTTT. Translation: CATSLTLGSSGNTIYF. Complete variable domain (other parts from reference TRBV15 and TRBJ1-3): DAMVIQNPRYQVTQFGKPVTLSCSQTLNHNVMYWYQQKSSQAPKLLFHYYDKDFNNEADTPDNFQSRRPNTSFCFLDIRSPGLGDTAMYLCATSLTLGSSGNTIYFGEGSWLTVV.

This clone appeared once. V usage is TRBV6-5 and J usage is TRBJ1-1; no firm D call. Trimming stripped 5 bases from V and 0 bases from J, with 13 bases between. CDR1 is MNHEY, CDR2 SVGAGI, per germline. The CDR3 totals 15 residues. In nucleotides, the CDR3 is TGTGCCAGCAGTACGACGGGTCTCATGAACACTGAAGCTTTCTTT. Its protein product is CASSTTGLMNTEAFF.

The chain is built from TRBV29-1 and TRBJ2-3, with unresolved D. The CDR3 sequence is 10 residues long. CDR1 SQVTM and CDR2 ANQGSEA come from the germline V gene. Trimming left V 4 bases short and J 5 bases short, with 4 bases between. CDR3 in DNA: TGCAGCGTTGGTCTAGATACGCAGTATTTT. It translates to CSVGLDTQYF.